These 25 T cell receptor beta chains originate from one sample sequenced in a study of T cell responses to AZD1222 COVID-19 vaccine. Data came from immunoSEQ multiplex PCR; TCRdb stores just in-frame clones and leaves some out. The table lists 120,000 or so clones, less than 95% of them singletons, with 4.4% in the top ten. Material: peripheral blood, obtained on day 0 of MenACWY control vaccination. The origin of the receptors is an adult in good health.

This clone has a count of ten or more. V gene TRBV6-4 combines with J gene TRBJ2-5, with unresolved D. CDR1 and CDR2 from the germline V gene are MRHNA and SNTAGT. CDR3 length equals 13 residues. V lost 3 bases, J lost 1 base, and 6 bases lay in between. CDR3 nucleotides: TGTGCCAGCAGTGAGGCTCCCCAAGAGACCCAGTACTTC. Protein sequence: CASSEAPQETQYF.

The chain recombines TRBV28 with TRBJ2-1; 8 bases fit TRBD2. V was pared by 3 bases and J by 4 bases, with 2 bases of the junction left unmatched. This CDR3 contains 14 residues. Germline-derived CDR1 and CDR2 are MDHEN and SYDVKM. CDR3 loop: CASSLTGGYNEQFF. CDR3 bases: TGTGCCAGCAGTTTGACGGGAGGGTACAATGAGCAGTTCTTC.

The V gene is TRBV7-6, the J gene TRBJ2-1; 8 nucleotides match TRBD2. Germline values: CDR1 SGHVS, CDR2 FNYEAQ. After removal of 2 bases from V and 0 bases from J, the junction contained 9 bases not matched to a gene. CDR3 length: 18 amino acids. The CDR3, as DNA: TGTGCCAGCAGCTTAAAGGCTAGCGGGCTGAGCTCCTACAATGAGCAGTTCTTC. It codes for CASSLKASGLSSYNEQFF.

The V gene is TRBV28, the J gene TRBJ2-5, with 9 bases lining up with TRBD1. Trimming removed 6 bases from V and 1 base from J; junction bases left unmatched: 6. The CDR3 sequence is 15 residues long. CDR1 and CDR2 from the germline V gene are MDHEN and SYDVKM. The CDR3 DNA sequence: TGTGCCAGCAGGACACAGGGGGCGAGCCAAGAGACCCAGTACTTC. As protein: CASRTQGASQETQYF.

V and J are TRBV28 and TRBJ1-2; possible D gene TRBD1, 5 bases. This CDR3 has 13 residues. V lost 8 bases and J 5 bases, leaving 15 bases between the germline ends. Germline assignment: CDR1 MDHEN and CDR2 SYDVKM. CDR3 sequence: CASEQAYGYGYTF. CDR3 nucleotide sequence: TGTGCCAGCGAACAGGCTTATGGGTATGGCTACACCTTC.

This rearrangement joins TRBV7-2 to TRBJ1-1; D is uncertain. Deletions cut 2 bases from V and 0 bases from J, with 16 bases between. Germline V CDR1 and CDR2: SGHTA, FQGNSA. The CDR3 runs to 17 residues. The CDR3 nucleotides are TGTGCCAGCAGCTTATTTTTGGCTAGGGATTTGAACACTGAAGCTTTCTTT. Its protein product is CASSLFLARDLNTEAFF.

This chain uses TRBV18 with TRBJ2-7; TRBD2 is a possible D gene (6 bases). Germline V CDR1 and CDR2: KGHSH, LQKENI. The CDR3 is 14 residues long. Trimming left V 0 bases short and J 4 bases short, with 10 bases between. This chain's CDR3 is CASSPPGLLYEQYF. The CDR3 DNA reads TGTGCCAGCTCACCACCGGGACTCTTATACGAGCAGTACTTC. Variable domain in full (rest from reference TRBV18 and TRBJ2-7): NAGVMQNPRHLVRRRGQEARLRCSPMKGHSHVYWYRQLPEEGLKFMVYLQKENIIDESGMPKERFSAEFPKEGPSILRIQQVVRGDSAAYFCASSPPGLLYEQYFGPGTRLTVT.

The chain joins TRBV3-1 (or the pseudogene TRBV3-2) to TRBJ2-2, with 8 bases matching TRBD1. Germline lookup yields CDR1 LGHDT and CDR2 YNNKEL (reference sequence). The J segment lost 3 bases and the V segment lost 1 base, leaving 7 bases of the junction unmatched. This CDR3 spans 17 amino acids. In DNA, the CDR3 is TGTGCCAGCAGCCAAGGGGGACAGGTGGGCTACACCGGGGAGCTGTTTTTT. Protein: CASSQGGQVGYTGELFF.

This chain links TRBV20-1 with TRBJ2-1, with TRBD2 matching 7 bases. Trimming removed 3 bases from V and 4 bases from J; junction bases left unmatched: 9. There are 15 residues in the CDR3. In germline, CDR1 is DFQATT, CDR2 SNEGSKA (reference sequence). CDR3 amino acids: CSASGGSTVYNEQFF. CDR3 in DNA: TGCAGTGCTAGTGGCGGGAGTACGGTTTACAATGAGCAGTTCTTC.

This rearrangement joins TRBV2 to TRBJ1-2, with 9 bases lining up with TRBD1. The junction had 12 bases not matched to a gene; V was cut back by 5 bases and J by 8 bases. Germline V gene lookup returns CDR1 SNHLY and CDR2 FYNNEI. CDR3 size: 15 residues. The CDR3 sequence is CASSFTGGALDGYTF. The CDR3, as DNA: TGTGCCAGCAGTTTCACAGGGGGCGCGCTCGACGGCTACACCTTC.

This clone was detected once. This chain connects TRBV7-6 to TRBJ1-1, with TRBD1 identical over 8 bases. Germline V CDR1 and CDR2: SGHVS, FNYEAQ. This CDR3 spans 16 amino acids. V gave up 3 bases and J gave up 0 bases; unmatched junction bases: 6. The CDR3 is CASSLGTGAMNTEAFF. CDR3 DNA: TGTGCCAGCAGCTTGGGGACAGGCGCTATGAACACTGAAGCTTTCTTT.

The V and J genes are TRBV11-2 and TRBJ2-7; D possibly matches TRBD1 or TRBD2 (5 bases each). The length of the CDR3 is 15 residues. V lost 0 bases to trimming and J lost 3 bases, with 12 bases between them. Per the germline V gene, CDR1 is SGHAT and CDR2 is FQNNGV. The CDR3 loop reads CASSLDRGGFYEQYV. The CDR3 nucleotides read TGTGCCAGCAGCTTAGATCGGGGCGGTTTCTACGAGCAGTACGTC.

This clone occurred a few times. The genes are TRBV27 and TRBJ2-7, with D possibly called TRBD1 or TRBD2 (6 bases each). Trimming cost V 3 bases and J 6 bases, with 9 bases left between them. This CDR3 spans 12 amino acids. Germline lookup yields CDR1 MNHEY and CDR2 SMNVEV (reference sequence). This CDR3 reads CASSFGGGEQYF. The CDR3 DNA reads as TGTGCCAGCAGTTTTGGAGGGGGCGAGCAGTACTTC.

The chain is built from TRBV19 and TRBJ1-4; D remains ambiguous. V shed 3 bases and J shed 1 base, with 9 bases lying between them. The CDR3 covers 15 residues. Germline CDR1 is LNHDA and CDR2 is SQIVND (reference sequence). CDR3 coding DNA: TGTGCCAGTAGTATCTACGCCCAAACTAATGAAAAACTGTTTTTT. Amino acid sequence: CASSIYAQTNEKLFF.

The chain combines TRBV28 with TRBJ1-1, with D possibly matching TRBD1 (6 bases). Germline-derived CDR1 and CDR2 are MDHEN and SYDVKM. The CDR3 runs to 17 residues. Between the trimmed V and J ends, which lost 1 base and 1 base, there was a span of 16 bases. CDR3 protein: CASSLFFGQQENTEAFF. CDR3 DNA: TGTGCCAGCAGTTTATTCTTCGGACAGCAAGAGAACACTGAAGCTTTCTTT.

The chain links TRBV9 to TRBJ2-1; no clear D. The CDR3 extends over 12 amino acids. Trimming took 0 bases from V and 7 from J, leaving 5 bases between them. Germline values: CDR1 SGDLS, CDR2 YYNGEE. The CDR3 sequence: CASSVVENEQFF. The CDR3 coding sequence is TGTGCCAGCAGCGTAGTCGAGAATGAGCAGTTCTTC.

V usage is TRBV7-3 and J usage is TRBJ2-3; 9 bases are shared with TRBD2. The CDR3 has 15 amino acids. Germline trimming cut 2 bases from V and 6 bases from J; bases unmatched to any gene: 6. Germline loops: CDR1 SGHTA, CDR2 FQGTGA. CDR3 sequence: CASSLLAGGPDTQYF. DNA for the CDR3: TGTGCCAGCAGCTTACTGGCGGGAGGGCCTGATACGCAGTATTTT.

V and J are TRBV4-1 and TRBJ1-1; D is unclear. There are 14 residues in the CDR3. Germline values: CDR1 MGHRA, CDR2 YSYEKL. V was clipped by 0 bases and J by 1 base, with 6 bases between them. CDR3 region: CASSQERQNTEAFF. The DNA of the CDR3 is TGCGCCAGCAGCCAAGAGAGACAGAACACTGAAGCTTTCTTT.

The chain combines TRBV11-2 with TRBJ2-7; 12 positions agree with TRBD2. Unmatched junction bases numbered 4, after V lost 4 bases and J lost 3 bases. Germline lookup yields CDR1 SGHAT and CDR2 FQNNGV. The CDR3 spans 15 residues. The CDR3 protein is CASSSAGLAGYEQYV. The DNA of the CDR3 is TGTGCCAGCAGCTCCGCGGGACTAGCGGGCTACGAGCAGTACGTC.

The chain has TRBV18 and TRBJ2-5; 7 bases match TRBD2. This CDR3 has 13 residues. Germline V gives CDR1 KGHSH, CDR2 LQKENI. V was clipped by 3 bases and J by 2 bases; unmatched bases: 0. The DNA of the CDR3 is TGTGCCAGCTCACCGGGACTACAAGAGACCCAGTACTTC. Translation gives CASSPGLQETQYF.

The chain joins TRBV5-6 to TRBJ2-5; D may correspond to TRBD1 or TRBD2 (6 bases each). Germline V gene lookup returns CDR1 SGHDT and CDR2 YYEEEE. The CDR3 sequence is 18 residues long. V lost 5 bases and J lost 1, with 24 bases in between. The CDR3 here is CASRGGWGAGPGQETQYF. CDR3 nucleotide sequence: TGTGCCAGCAGAGGGGGGTGGGGCGCGGGACCGGGCCAAGAGACCCAGTACTTC.

This clone was found once. The rearrangement joins TRBV5-6 to TRBJ2-7, with D uncertain. CDR1 and CDR2 from the germline V gene are SGHDT and YYEEEE. CDR3 size: 13 residues. V was clipped by 3 bases and J by 4 bases, with 11 bases between them. The chain's CDR3 is CASSSTTRYEQYF. CDR3 DNA sequence: TGTGCCAGCAGCTCAACAACAAGATACGAGCAGTACTTC.

This chain links TRBV5-5 with TRBJ1-6; 9 bases align to TRBD1. The V gene's germline CDR1 is SGHKS and CDR2 YYEKEE (reference sequence). This CDR3 is built from 16 residues. The trim removed 0 bases at V and 9 bases at J, leaving 7 bases unmatched. The CDR3 loop reads CASSLDPGQGISPLHF. Written as DNA, the CDR3 is TGTGCCAGCAGCTTGGATCCGGGACAGGGTATTTCACCCCTCCACTTT.

This clone was counted a single time. This chain connects TRBV7-2 to TRBJ2-7; 10 bases fit TRBD2. J was trimmed by 4 bases and V by 3 bases; bases with no gene match: 6. The CDR3 is made up of 15 amino acids. Germline CDR1 is SGHTA and CDR2 is FQGNSA. DNA of the CDR3: TGTGCCAGCAGCTTGGGGAGCGGGGGGGGTTACGAGCAGTACTTC. It yields the protein CASSLGSGGGYEQYF.

The gene calls are TRBV6-5 and TRBJ2-2, with 9 nucleotides matching TRBD1. Germline V lookup: CDR1 MNHEY, CDR2 SVGAGI. There are 15 residues in the CDR3. V shed 7 bases and J 4 bases; nucleotides not matched to a gene: 7. The CDR3 sequence: CASTRDRVGTGELFF. CDR3 sequence (DNA): TGTGCCAGCACCCGGGACAGGGTCGGCACCGGGGAGCTGTTTTTT.